The clone carrying this T cell receptor (beta chain) was observed a handful of times. These data come from a study of molecular identifiers for immune sequencing clone quantification. TCRdb fed the PCR reads into MiXCR, producing one record per CDR3 protein. The table shows approximately 550,000 distinct CDR3 sequences, with over 20% occurring only once. Sequenced material: naive CD8+ T cells from blood, with Jurkat cell RNA spiked in. The sample's subset: FACS-sorted CD8+CD4-CCR7+CD45RA+ naive T cells. The receptor was derived from a human donor in good health. Some libraries in this study had Jurkat cell RNA spiked in.

The CDR3 sequence: CASSHQRGAGELFF. CDR3 nucleotide sequence: TGTGCCAGCAGCCATCAGAGGGGGGCCGGGGAGCTGTTTTTT. V usage is TRBV9 and J usage is TRBJ2-2; D may be TRBD1 or TRBD2 (6 bases each). V lost 4 bases, J lost 6 bases, and 13 bases lay in between. Per germline, CDR1 SGDLS and CDR2 YYNGEE. The CDR3 extends over 14 amino acids. Drawing the rest from reference TRBV9 and TRBJ2-2, the complete variable domain is DSGVTQTPKHLITATGQRVTLRCSPRSGDLSVYWYQQSLDQGLQFLIQYYNGEERAKGNILERFSAQQFPDLHSELNLSSLELGDSALYFCASSHQRGAGELFFGEGSRLTVL.